This T cell receptor (beta chain) was obtained from a study of cytomegalovirus exposure and HLA in healthy donors. At the level of the study: The early release's HLA-typed donors yielded approximately 81 million unique TCRs.

The study's findings and limits: HLA restriction was apparent for most CMV-associated TCR beta chains in a later analysis. In most subjects, TCR beta sequences reportedly gave accurate predictions of HLA-A and HLA-B alleles.

This CDR3 contains 16 residues. Germline CDR1 SEHNR, CDR2 FQNEAQ (reference sequence). The ends were cut back, 5 bases at V and 5 bases at J, with 18 bases in the middle. The primer mix had 60 Vbeta and 13 Jbeta primers. Data came from immunoSEQ multiplex PCR; TCRdb stores just in-frame clones and leaves some out. The table lists around 100,000 clones. Remarks on this clone: The antigen remains undetermined.

The source material was PBMCs. The receptor was derived from a middle-aged man in good health and CMV-seronegative. This sequence joins TRBV7-9 and TRBJ1-4, with D tentatively TRBD1 (5 bases). CDR3 amino acids: CASSRGTGDRNEKLFF. CDR3 bases: TGTGCCAGCAGCCGGGGGACGGGCGACCGAAATGAAAAACTGTTTTTT.